Within the sample, the clone carrying this T cell receptor (beta chain) is large. The time point was: sample taken at primary tumor resection. The germline CDR1 and CDR2 sequences are LGHNA and YSLEER. There are 18 residues in the CDR3. Germline trimming cut 1 base from V and 4 bases from J; bases unmatched to any gene: 11. Each CDR3 protein gets one entry after TCRdb re-called the 5' RACE reads with MiXCR. Among under 950 distinct CDR3 sequences listed, approximately 35% were seen once. This sample is part of a study of spatial heterogeneity in lung cancer. J is TRBJ2-3 and V is TRBV4-3, with 10 bases lining up with TRBD2. This receptor was identified in a male donor with early-stage non-small cell lung cancer. Source: normal lung tissue next to the tumor, taken at surgery. CDR3 sequence reads: CASSQAVGLAGVPDTQYF. In DNA form, the CDR3 reads TGCGCCAGCAGCCAAGCGGTTGGGCTAGCGGGGGTTCCAGATACGCAGTATTTT.